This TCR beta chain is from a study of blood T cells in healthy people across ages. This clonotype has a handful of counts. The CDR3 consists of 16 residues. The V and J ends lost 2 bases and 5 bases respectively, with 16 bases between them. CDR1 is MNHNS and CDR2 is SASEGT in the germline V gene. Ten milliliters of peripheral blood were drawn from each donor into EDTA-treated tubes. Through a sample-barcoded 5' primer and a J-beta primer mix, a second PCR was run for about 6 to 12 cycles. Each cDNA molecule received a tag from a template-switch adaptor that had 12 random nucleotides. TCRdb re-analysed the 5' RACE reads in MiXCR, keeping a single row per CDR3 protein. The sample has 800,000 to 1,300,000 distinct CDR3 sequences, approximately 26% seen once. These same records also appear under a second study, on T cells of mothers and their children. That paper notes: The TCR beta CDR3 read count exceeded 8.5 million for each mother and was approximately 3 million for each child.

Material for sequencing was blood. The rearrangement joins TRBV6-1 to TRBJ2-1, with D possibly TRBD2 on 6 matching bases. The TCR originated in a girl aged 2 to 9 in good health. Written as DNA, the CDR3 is TGTGCCAGCAGTGAACTCGGGGAGGACGGCAACAATGAGCAGTTCTTC. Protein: CASSELGEDGNNEQFF.